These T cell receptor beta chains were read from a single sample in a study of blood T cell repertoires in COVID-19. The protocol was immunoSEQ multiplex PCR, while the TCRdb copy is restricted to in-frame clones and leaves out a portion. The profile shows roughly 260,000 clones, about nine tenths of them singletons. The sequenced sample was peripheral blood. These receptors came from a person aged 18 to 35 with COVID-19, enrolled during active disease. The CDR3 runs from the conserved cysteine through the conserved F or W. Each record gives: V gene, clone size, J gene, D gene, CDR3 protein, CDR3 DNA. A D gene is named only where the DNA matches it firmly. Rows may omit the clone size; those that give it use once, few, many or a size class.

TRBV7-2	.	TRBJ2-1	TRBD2	CASSWLADPYNEQFF	TGTGCCAGCAGCTGGCTAGCGGACCCCTACAATGAGCAGTTCTTC
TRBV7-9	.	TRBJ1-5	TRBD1	CASSPGTGAYSNQPQHF	TGTGCCAGCAGCCCTGGGACAGGGGCATATAGCAATCAGCCCCAGCATTTT
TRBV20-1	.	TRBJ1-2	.	CSATDTSGVNYGYTF	TGCAGTGCTACTGACACATCGGGTGTAAACTATGGCTACACCTTC
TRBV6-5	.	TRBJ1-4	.	CASRQTGPLGKLFF	TGTGCCAGCAGACAAACAGGGCCCCTTGGTAAACTGTTTTTT
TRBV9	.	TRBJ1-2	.	CASSVGGEGYTF	TGTGCCAGCAGCGTAGGTGGGGAGGGCTACACCTTC
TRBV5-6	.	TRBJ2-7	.	CASSLPNSEQYF	TGTGCCAGCAGCTTACCCAACTCAGAGCAGTACTTC
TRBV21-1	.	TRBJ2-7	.	CASSLGDPSGTTYEQYF	TGTGCCAGCAGCCTTGGGGACCCATCGGGGACTACCTACGAGCAGTACTTC
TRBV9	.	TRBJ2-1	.	CASSVVGGRSYNEQFF	TGTGCCAGCAGCGTAGTGGGGGGAAGATCCTACAATGAGCAGTTCTTC
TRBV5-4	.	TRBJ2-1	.	CASSSLTDADNEQFF	TGTGCCAGCAGCTCCCTGACGGATGCGGACAATGAGCAGTTCTTC
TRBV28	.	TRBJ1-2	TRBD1	CASSTGTGGGGYTF	TGTGCCAGCAGTACTGGGACAGGGGGAGGAGGCTACACCTTC
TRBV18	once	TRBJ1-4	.	CASSPGASNEKLFF	TGTGCCAGCTCACCAGGGGCGTCTAATGAAAAACTGTTTTTT
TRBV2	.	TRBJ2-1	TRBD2	CASTGQRETFNEQFF	TGTGCCAGCACGGGGCAGCGGGAGACGTTCAATGAGCAGTTCTTC
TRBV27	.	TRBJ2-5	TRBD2	CASSRLAPQETQYF	TGTGCCAGCAGTAGACTAGCCCCCCAAGAGACCCAGTACTTC
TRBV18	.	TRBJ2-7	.	CASSLGGLSYEQYF	TGTGCCAGCTCACTAGGGGGATTGTCCTACGAGCAGTACTTC
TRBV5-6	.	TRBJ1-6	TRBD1	CASSPGTGDSLHF	TGTGCCAGCAGCCCCGGGACAGGGGATTCCCTCCACTTT
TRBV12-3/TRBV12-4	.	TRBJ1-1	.	CASSSRVRTEAFF	TGTGCCAGCAGTTCCCGCGTTCGAACTGAAGCTTTCTTT
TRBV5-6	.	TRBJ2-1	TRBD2	CASSPRGLAGYNEQFF	TGTGCCAGCAGCCCCCGGGGACTAGCGGGCTACAATGAGCAGTTCTTC
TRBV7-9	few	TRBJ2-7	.	CASSLSIDYEQYF	TGTGCCAGCAGCTTGAGCATAGACTACGAGCAGTACTTC
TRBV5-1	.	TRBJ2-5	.	CASEVGGPQETQYF	TGCGCCAGCGAGGTGGGAGGTCCCCAAGAGACCCAGTACTTC
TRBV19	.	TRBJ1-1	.	CASMEDRRNTEAFF	TGTGCCAGTATGGAGGACAGACGGAACACTGAAGCTTTCTTT
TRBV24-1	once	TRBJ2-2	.	CATSDLQLLGGELFF	TGTGCCACCAGTGATTTGCAACTCCTAGGCGGGGAGCTGTTTTTT
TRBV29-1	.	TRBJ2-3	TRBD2	CSVEEGSGATDTQYF	TGCAGCGTTGAGGAGGGTAGCGGGGCCACAGATACGCAGTATTTT
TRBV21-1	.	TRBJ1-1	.	CASSKERAAEAFF	TGTGCCAGCAGCAAAGAGAGGGCGGCTGAAGCTTTCTTT
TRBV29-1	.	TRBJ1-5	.	CSAASAGGNQPQHF	TGCAGCGCTGCGTCGGCAGGGGGCAATCAGCCCCAGCATTTT
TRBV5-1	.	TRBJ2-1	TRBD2	CASSSVAGGVNEQFF	TGCGCCAGCAGCTCGGTAGCGGGAGGGGTGAATGAGCAGTTCTTC
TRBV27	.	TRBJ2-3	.	CASSPRTVIGTDTQYF	TGTGCCAGCAGTCCCCGGACAGTTATAGGCACAGATACGCAGTATTTT
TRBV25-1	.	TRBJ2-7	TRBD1	CASSELRDRDYEQYF	TGTGCCAGCAGTGAACTCAGGGACAGGGACTACGAGCAGTACTTC
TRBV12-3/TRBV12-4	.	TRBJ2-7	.	CASSWGHSEQYF	TGTGCCAGCAGCTGGGGCCATTCCGAGCAGTACTTC
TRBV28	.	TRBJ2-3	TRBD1	CASSPSDRPTDTQYF	TGTGCCAGCAGTCCATCGGACAGGCCCACAGATACGCAGTATTTT
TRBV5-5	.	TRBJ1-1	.	CASSLVPGNTEAFF	TGTGCCAGCAGCTTGGTTCCCGGGAACACTGAAGCTTTCTTT
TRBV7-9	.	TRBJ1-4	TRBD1	CASGHRGSDEKLFF	TGTGCCAGCGGCCACAGGGGGTCCGATGAAAAACTGTTTTTT
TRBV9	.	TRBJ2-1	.	CASSVNTESPSYNEQFF	TGTGCCAGCAGCGTAAATACGGAGTCCCCAAGCTACAATGAGCAGTTCTTC
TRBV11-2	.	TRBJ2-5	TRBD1	CASGNDRGPETQYF	TGTGCCAGCGGGAACGACAGGGGGCCTGAGACCCAGTACTTC
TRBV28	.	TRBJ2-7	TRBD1	CATKNPGTGGLYEQYF	TGTGCCACCAAAAACCCCGGGACAGGGGGCCTCTACGAGCAGTACTTC
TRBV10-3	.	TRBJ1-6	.	CAIKQGDNSPLHF	TGTGCCATTAAACAGGGAGACAATTCACCCCTCCACTTT
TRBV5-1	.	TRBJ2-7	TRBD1	CASSLATGDEQYF	TGCGCCAGCAGCTTGGCCACAGGGGATGAGCAGTACTTC
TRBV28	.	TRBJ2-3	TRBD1	CASSRTGPTDTQYF	TGTGCCAGCAGCCGGACAGGGCCCACAGATACGCAGTATTTT
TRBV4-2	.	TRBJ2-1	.	CASSQVGGVRDNEQFF	TGTGCCAGCAGCCAAGTAGGCGGAGTACGGGACAATGAGCAGTTCTTC
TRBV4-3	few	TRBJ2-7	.	CASSQMGGSEQYF	TGCGCCAGCAGCCAAATGGGAGGTAGCGAGCAGTACTTC
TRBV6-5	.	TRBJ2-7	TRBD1	CASSHRGLYEQYF	TGTGCCAGCAGCCACAGGGGGCTCTACGAGCAGTACTTC
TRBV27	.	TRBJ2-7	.	CASSPRSMADSSEQYF	TGTGCCAGCAGTCCCCGCTCGATGGCCGATTCTAGCGAGCAGTACTTC
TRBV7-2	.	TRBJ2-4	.	CASSLEVSNTEGAKNIQYF	TGTGCCAGCAGCTTAGAGGTCTCAAATACGGAGGGGGCCAAAAACATTCAGTACTTC
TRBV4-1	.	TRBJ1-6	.	CASSQDVGNNSPLHF	TGCGCCAGCAGCCAAGATGTCGGGAACAATTCACCCCTCCACTTT
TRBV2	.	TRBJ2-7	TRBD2	CASRGTSGRGYEQYF	TGTGCCAGCAGGGGGACTAGCGGGAGGGGCTACGAGCAGTACTTC
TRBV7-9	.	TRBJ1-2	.	CASSLVQGHGYTF	TGTGCCAGCAGCTTAGTACAGGGACATGGCTACACCTTC
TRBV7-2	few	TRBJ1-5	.	CASSLVSGDQPQHF	TGTGCCAGCAGCTTAGTCTCCGGGGATCAGCCCCAGCATTTT
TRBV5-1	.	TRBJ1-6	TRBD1	CASSTGDNSPLHF	TGCGCCAGTTCGACAGGGGATAATTCACCCCTCCACTTT
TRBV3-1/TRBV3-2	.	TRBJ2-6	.	CASSQGTGVSGANVLTF	TGTGCCAGCAGCCAAGGGACCGGGGTCTCTGGGGCCAACGTCCTGACTTTC
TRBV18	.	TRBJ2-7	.	CASSPETVYEQYF	TGTGCCAGCTCACCCGAGACAGTCTACGAGCAGTACTTC
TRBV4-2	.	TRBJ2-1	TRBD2	CASSQPDGTSGGEQFF	TGTGCCAGCAGCCAACCCGATGGGACTAGCGGCGGGGAGCAGTTCTTC
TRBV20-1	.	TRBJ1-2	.	CSARDLDGYTF	TGCAGTGCTAGAGATCTAGATGGCTACACCTTC
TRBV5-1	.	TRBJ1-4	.	CASSTEDSSNEKLFF	TGCGCCAGCAGCACGGAAGACAGTTCTAATGAAAAACTGTTTTTT
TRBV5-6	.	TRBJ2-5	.	CASSSYRAETQYF	TGTGCCAGCAGCTCCTATCGTGCGGAGACCCAGTACTTC
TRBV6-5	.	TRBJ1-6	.	CASSYSFRGSNSPLHF	TGTGCCAGCAGTTACTCATTCAGGGGTTCAAACTCACCCCTCCACTTT
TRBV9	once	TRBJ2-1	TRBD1	CASSVQGAYNEQFF	TGTGCCAGCAGCGTACAGGGGGCCTACAATGAGCAGTTCTTC